These 28 T cell receptor beta chains originate from one sample sequenced in a study of patients and donors after allogeneic stem cell transplantation. TCRdb reanalysed the RT-PCR reads using MiXCR and keeps one entry per CDR3 protein. Among hundreds of thousands of distinct CDR3 sequences listed, 16% were seen once. The sample consisted of blood, either unsorted or a sorted T cell fraction (not recorded which). The origin of the receptors is a human donor who was either an allogeneic HSCT recipient or a stem cell or donor lymphocyte infusion donor (not recorded which). It is not recorded whose cells these are; they may come from a transplant donor.

This clonotype was observed at least ten times. This rearrangement joins TRBV29-1 to TRBJ1-5, with 11 bases identical to TRBD1. This CDR3 has 15 amino acids. Germline values: CDR1 SQVTM, CDR2 ANQGSEA. V lost 4 bases, J lost 7 bases, and 9 bases stayed unmatched. The CDR3 sequence is CSVASGGQGGQPQHF. The CDR3 coding sequence is TGCAGCGTTGCCTCCGGGGGACAGGGGGGCCAGCCCCAGCATTTT.

This clonotype turned up a few times. This chain connects TRBV11-2 to TRBJ1-5; possibly TRBD1 for D (5 bases). V shed 0 bases and J shed 12 bases, with 12 bases lying between them. Germline-derived CDR1 and CDR2 are SGHAT and FQNNGV. The CDR3 has 13 residues. The CDR3 DNA is TGTGCCAGCAGCTTAGAAAGGGGTAAGGGCCAGCATTTT. This gives the protein CASSLERGKGQHF.

This clonotype was seen more than once but under ten times. V is TRBV5-1 and J is TRBJ2-2, with a weak D call TRBD2 (5 bases). The V gene lost 4 bases and the J gene lost 3 bases, with 13 bases spanning the gap. CDR3 length equals 15 residues. The germline CDR1 and CDR2 sequences are SGHRS and YFSETQ. The CDR3 here is CASSPRTPYTGELFF. CDR3 in DNA: TGCGCCAGCAGCCCCCGGACTCCCTACACCGGGGAGCTGTTTTTT.

This clonotype was observed a handful of times. The chain uses TRBV7-3 and TRBJ2-1, with no clear D. The germline V gene encodes CDR1 SGHTA and CDR2 FQGTGA. Trimming took 1 base from V and 1 from J, leaving 17 bases between them. This CDR3 spans 18 amino acids. The CDR3 bases are TGTGCCAGCAGCTTAATGGGCAGGTCATTACCTTCCTACAATGAGCAGTTCTTC. Translating it yields CASSLMGRSLPSYNEQFF. Using reference TRBV7-3 and TRBJ2-1 for the parts outside the CDR3, the full variable domain is GAGVSQTPSNKVTEKGKYVELRCDPISGHTALYWYRQSLGQGPEFLIYFQGTGAADDSGLPNDRFFAVRPEGSVSTLKIQRTERGDSAVYLCASSLMGRSLPSYNEQFFGPGTRLTVL.

In this sample, this clonotype turned up many times. The rearrangement joins TRBV4-3 to TRBJ1-2, with D uncertain. CDR1 and CDR2 (germline): LGHNA, YSLEER. The length of the CDR3 is 15 residues. Trimming left V 1 base short and J 0 bases short, with 9 bases between. CDR3 in DNA: TGCGCCAGCAGCCAAGTCGCAGAAACTAACTATGGCTACACCTTC. Translated, it gives CASSQVAETNYGYTF.

This chain links TRBV7-9 with TRBJ1-1; D might be TRBD1 (6 bases). The germline V gene encodes CDR1 SEHNR and CDR2 FQNEAQ (reference sequence). The CDR3 covers 16 residues. Trimming removed 5 bases at V and 1 base at J, with 17 bases between. The CDR3 sequence is CASSPGGAGSNTEAFF. In nucleotides, the CDR3 is TGTGCCAGCAGCCCGGGGGGGGCAGGGTCGAACACTGAAGCTTTCTTT.

This clonotype was observed many times. The gene calls are TRBV4-2 and TRBJ1-5; maybe TRBD1 (5 bases). Deletions cut 0 bases from V and 3 bases from J, with 9 bases between. This CDR3 is 15 amino acids long. Germline CDR1 reads LGHNA; CDR2 reads YNFKEQ. CDR3 bases: TGTGCCAGCAGCCAAGAGCAGGGTCCCAATCAGCCCCAGCATTTT. It codes for CASSQEQGPNQPQHF.

This clonotype was detected many times. The chain recombines TRBV6-2 or TRBV6-3 with TRBJ1-1; possible D gene TRBD1, 5 bases. Trimming left V 6 bases short and J 1 base short, with 21 bases between. There are 17 residues in the CDR3. The germline V gene has CDR1 MNHEY and CDR2 SVGEGT. The CDR3 DNA sequence: TGTGCCAGCAGCTCTCCCCCGCTAAGTAGGGGGAACACTGAAGCTTTCTTT. This gives the protein CASSSPPLSRGNTEAFF.

The V gene is TRBV2, the J gene TRBJ2-3; unclear D gene. Germline values: CDR1 SNHLY, CDR2 FYNNEI. The CDR3 sequence is 14 residues long. The V and J ends lost 4 bases and 4 bases respectively, with 12 bases between them. The DNA for the CDR3 is TGTGCCAGCAGTGTGGTTTTGCAATCAGATACGCAGTATTTT. It translates to CASSVVLQSDTQYF.

This clonotype was picked up many times. The chain has TRBV4-3 and TRBJ1-2; 7 bases fit TRBD1. The CDR3 is 16 residues long. Germline V gives CDR1 LGHNA, CDR2 YSLEER. Trimming took 1 base from V and 4 from J; bases not matched to a gene: 9. This chain's CDR3 is CASSQGTTGHGYGYTF. In nucleotides, the CDR3 is TGCGCCAGCAGCCAAGGAACGACAGGGCATGGCTATGGCTACACCTTC.

The V and J genes are TRBV20-1 and TRBJ2-1; no firm D call. The CDR3 is 13 amino acids. The germline V gene encodes CDR1 DFQATT and CDR2 SNEGSKA (reference sequence). Trimming shortened V by 5 bases and J by 2 bases, and 10 bases separated the two germline ends. In DNA form, the CDR3 reads TGCAGTGCTTCACTTTCGACCTACAATGAGCAGTTCTTC. It codes for CSASLSTYNEQFF.

This chain joins TRBV12-3 or TRBV12-4 and TRBJ2-7, with D perhaps assigned TRBD1 or TRBD2 (7 bases each). The ends were cut back, 3 bases at V and 4 bases at J, with 22 bases in the middle. The CDR3 runs to 17 residues. CDR3 sequence (DNA): TGTGCCAGCAGTTTGCCCCGTTTTGCCAGGGGGGGATACGAGCAGTACTTC. This codes for CASSLPRFARGGYEQYF.

This clonotype was counted between two and nine times. V is TRBV27 and J is TRBJ1-1, with D possibly being TRBD1 (5 bases). Trimming left V 3 bases short and J 0 bases short, with 20 bases between. The V gene's germline CDR1 is MNHEY and CDR2 SMNVEV (reference sequence). The CDR3 is made up of 18 amino acids. The DNA for the CDR3 is TGTGCCAGCAGTTTTTGGGGACGGGTGGGGAACATGAACACTGAAGCTTTCTTT. Protein: CASSFWGRVGNMNTEAFF.

This clonotype was observed a handful of times. This chain links TRBV12-3 or TRBV12-4 with TRBJ1-2, with 7 bases matching TRBD1. This CDR3 is built from 16 residues. Losses at the gene ends were 4 bases for V and 4 bases for J; bases not matched to a gene: 12. The CDR3 loop is CASSSRDSPRGYGYTF. Written as DNA, the CDR3 is TGTGCCAGCAGTTCCCGGGACAGTCCGAGGGGCTATGGCTACACCTTC.

The chain combines TRBV11-2 with TRBJ2-3, with 14 bases aligning to TRBD2. Per the germline V gene, CDR1 is SGHAT and CDR2 is FQNNGV. The CDR3 consists of 18 residues. V lost 5 bases and J lost 7; bases outside the gene matches: 14. The CDR3: CASSLSGTSGGMGNTQYF. The CDR3 nucleotides read TGTGCCAGCAGCCTGTCCGGGACTAGCGGGGGCATGGGGAATACGCAGTATTTT.

This clonotype has a handful of counts. The J gene is TRBJ2-1, the V gene TRBV3-1; 12 bases are a match to TRBD2. There are 16 residues in the CDR3. CDR1 LGHDT and CDR2 YNNKEL come from the germline V gene (reference sequence). Losses at the gene ends were 2 bases for V and 4 bases for J; bases not matched to a gene: 3. Written as DNA, the CDR3 is TGTGCCAGCAGCCAACGACTAGCGGGGGATTACAATGAGCAGTTCTTC. Amino acid sequence: CASSQRLAGDYNEQFF.

In this sample, this clonotype turned up a few times. The chain couples TRBV12-3 or TRBV12-4 to TRBJ1-1; 10 bases are shared with TRBD1. The CDR3 is 15 residues long. V gave up 0 bases and J gave up 5 bases; unmatched junction bases: 3. The CDR3 sequence is CASSLAGTGVTEAFF. DNA for the CDR3: TGTGCCAGCAGTTTAGCCGGGACAGGGGTGACTGAAGCTTTCTTT.

This clonotype was detected a few times. The chain uses TRBV6-1 and TRBJ1-2, with D perhaps TRBD1 (5 bases). V was clipped by 6 bases and J by 2 bases, with 13 bases between them. CDR1 MNHNS and CDR2 SASEGT come from the germline V gene. CDR3 size: 14 residues. CDR3 sequence reads: CASSPMGGNYGYTF. CDR3 in DNA: TGTGCCAGCAGCCCCATGGGGGGGAACTATGGCTACACCTTC.

To note about this clonotype: Mismatch with germline at one junction end may stem from a read error. This chain connects TRBV15 to TRBJ1-2; TRBD1 might be the D (5 bases). Germline V CDR1 and CDR2: LNHNV, YYDKDF (reference sequence). The CDR3 totals 16 residues. CDR3 sequence: CATSRDVEGTKYGYTF. For the CDR3, the DNA is TGTGCCACCAGCAGAGATGTTGAAGGGACTAAATATGGCTACACCTTC.

This clonotype was seen at least ten times. V is TRBV12-3 or TRBV12-4 and J is TRBJ2-1; D is ambiguous. V dropped 6 bases and J dropped 10 bases, with 13 bases sitting between them. The CDR3 covers 12 residues. CDR3 sequence reads: CASSLGSPEQFF. The CDR3 region has the DNA TGTGCCAGCAGCCTAGGGTCTCCGGAGCAGTTCTTC.

This clonotype was recorded at least ten times. CDR3 DNA sequence: TGCGCCAGCAGCCAGAGATCTAGCGGGGGGGCCTACAATGAGCAGTTCTTC. Translation: CASSQRSSGGAYNEQFF. The chain uses TRBV4-1 and TRBJ2-1; TRBD2 matches at 12 bases. V dropped 3 bases and J dropped 2; count of bases not matched to a gene: 5. This CDR3 region has 17 residues. Germline CDR1 and CDR2: MGHRA and YSYEKL.

The chain recombines TRBV3-1 with TRBJ2-1; D unresolved. CDR3 size: 16 residues. CDR1 and CDR2 from the germline V gene are LGHDT and YNNKEL (reference sequence). V lost 0 bases to trimming and J lost 2 bases, with 11 bases between them. The CDR3 reads CASSQDRLTAYNEQFF. The CDR3 bases are TGTGCCAGCAGCCAAGATCGACTCACCGCCTACAATGAGCAGTTCTTC.

The chain recombines TRBV4-3 with TRBJ2-2; 8 nucleotides line up with TRBD1. The germline V gene has CDR1 LGHNA and CDR2 YSLEER. V lost 1 base and J lost 7; bases outside the gene matches: 11. The CDR3 spans 17 residues. The CDR3 protein is CASSQAPSGQGDGELFF. In DNA form, the CDR3 reads TGCGCCAGCAGCCAAGCCCCCTCTGGACAGGGTGACGGGGAGCTGTTTTTT.

The chain has TRBV27 and TRBJ1-5; a weak D match, TRBD1 (5 bases). Between the trimmed V and J ends, which lost 9 bases and 2 bases, there was a span of 17 bases. Germline V CDR1 and CDR2: MNHEY, SMNVEV (reference sequence). The CDR3 sequence is 15 residues long. DNA for the CDR3: TGTGCCAGTTCCCCAGGGTGGGTAGGCAATCAGCCCCAGCATTTT. Translating it yields CASSPGWVGNQPQHF.

This clonotype turned up a few times. The chain combines TRBV29-1 with TRBJ1-1; D gene ambiguous. The V and J ends lost 5 bases and 0 bases respectively, with 13 bases between them. There are 14 residues in the CDR3. Germline V gene data show CDR1 as SQVTM and CDR2 as ANQGSEA. CDR3 bases: TGCAGCGTTAAAAACAGATTCATGAACACTGAAGCTTTCTTT. This sequence encodes CSVKNRFMNTEAFF.

This clonotype has just a few counts. V usage is TRBV20-1 and J usage is TRBJ2-7; D not certain. V shed 0 bases and J shed 0 bases, with 9 bases lying between them. The CDR3 has 14 amino acids. Germline loops: CDR1 DFQATT, CDR2 SNEGSKA (reference sequence). Here the CDR3 reads CSARDFANSYEQYF. The CDR3 DNA is TGCAGTGCTAGAGATTTCGCGAACTCCTACGAGCAGTACTTC.

V gene TRBV12-3 or TRBV12-4 combines with J gene TRBJ2-1; TRBD2 aligns across 13 bases. The CDR3 consists of 16 residues. The J segment lost 6 bases and the V segment lost 6 bases, leaving 8 bases of the junction unmatched. CDR3 region: CASRFRGTSGVNEQFF. The CDR3 nucleotides are TGTGCCAGCAGATTTAGGGGGACTAGCGGGGTCAATGAGCAGTTCTTC.

J is TRBJ1-3 and V is TRBV7-9, with unresolved D. CDR1 is SEHNR and CDR2 is FQNEAQ in the germline V gene (reference sequence). V gave up 7 bases and J gave up 4 bases, with 14 bases separating them. The CDR3 is made up of 14 amino acids. The CDR3 DNA reads as TGTGCCAGCACCATAGAGGGCTCAGGAAACACCATATATTTT. Encoded protein: CASTIEGSGNTIYF.